Presented here are 14 T cell receptor beta chains from one specimen sequenced in a study of shared clonotypes between healthy human individuals. Assay used: immunoSEQ multiplex PCR; TCRdb lists only in-frame clones, some missing. The repertoire holds about 2,500,000 clones, around nine tenths seen once, with around 0.15% in the top ten. Sequencing was carried out using naive CD4+ T cells sorted from blood. Stated subset: CD45RA+ positively selected. The receptors derive from a man aged 18 to 30 in good health.

The chain employs TRBV14 and TRBJ2-7; D gene unclear. Trimming left V 2 bases short and J 6 bases short, with 8 bases between. The CDR3 is made up of 12 amino acids. The germline CDR1 and CDR2 sequences are SGHDN and FVKESK. The CDR3 DNA sequence: TGTGCCAGCAGCCAAAATAGATTCGAGCAGTACTTC. Amino acids: CASSQNRFEQYF. The variable domain in full, completed from reference TRBV14 and TRBJ2-7, reads EAGVTQFPSHSVIEKGQTVTLRCDPISGHDNLYWYRRVMGKEIKFLLHFVKESKQDESGMPNNRFLAERTGGTYSTLKVQPAELEDSGVYFCASSQNRFEQYFGPGTRLTVT.

The rearrangement uses TRBV30 and TRBJ2-2; TRBD1 agrees at 11 bases. V shed 3 bases, J shed 5 bases, and the junction held 8 bases outside the gene matches. This CDR3 is built from 16 residues. The V gene's germline CDR1 is GTSNPN and CDR2 SVGIG (reference sequence). The CDR3 DNA reads as TGTGCCTGGAGGGGAGGACAGGGGGCAGCAACCGGGGAGCTGTTTTTT. Amino acids: CAWRGGQGAATGELFF.

The chain links TRBV29-1 to TRBJ2-1, with D tentatively TRBD2 (5 bases). This CDR3 contains 15 residues. Germline V gene data show CDR1 as SQVTM and CDR2 as ANQGSEA. The V end was cut by 2 bases, the J end by 2 bases, with 13 bases between. CDR3 in amino acids: CSVESSGRTYNEQFF. In DNA form, the CDR3 reads TGCAGCGTTGAATCCAGCGGACGAACCTACAATGAGCAGTTCTTC.

A note on this clone: This sample includes further DNA sequences coding for the same CDR3. The V call is TRBV18, the J call TRBJ1-1; TRBD1 might be the D (5 bases). This CDR3 has 13 residues. Trimming left V 3 bases short and J 3 bases short, with 8 bases between. Germline-derived CDR1 and CDR2 are KGHSH and LQKENI. The CDR3 coding sequence is TGTGCCAGCTCACCTCAGGGTTACACTGAAGCTTTCTTT. Translated: CASSPQGYTEAFF.

On this clone: The sample holds other DNA sequences that translate to the same CDR3. CDR3 coding DNA: TGTGCCAGCAGCCTCGTGGCGGGAGTCTACGAGCAGTACTTC. Translating gives CASSLVAGVYEQYF. V usage is TRBV7-2 and J usage is TRBJ2-7, with TRBD2 identical over 7 bases. The CDR3 consists of 14 residues. Germline CDR1 reads SGHTA; CDR2 reads FQGNSA. The trim removed 5 bases at V and 3 bases at J, leaving 7 bases unmatched. Looking up the rest from reference TRBV7-2 and TRBJ2-7 gives the full variable domain: GAGVSQSPSNKVTEKGKDVELRCDPISGHTALYWYRQSLGQGLEFLIYFQGNSAPDKSGLPSDRFSAERTGGSVSTLTIQRTQQEDSAVYLCASSLVAGVYEQYFGPGTRLTVT.

V usage is TRBV19 and J usage is TRBJ1-4; 9 bases agree with TRBD1. Germline V CDR1 and CDR2: LNHDA, SQIVND (reference sequence). Unmatched junction bases numbered 10, after V lost 7 bases and J lost 1 base. The CDR3 extends over 17 amino acids. The chain's CDR3 is CASTPAHRGRTNEKLFF. Written as DNA, the CDR3 is TGTGCCAGTACCCCAGCCCACAGGGGGCGAACTAATGAAAAACTGTTTTTT.

CDR3 sequence (DNA): TGCGCCAGCAGCTTGGCCGGACAGTTCACAGATACGCAGTATTTT. The encoded protein is CASSLAGQFTDTQYF. This chain uses TRBV5-1 with TRBJ2-3, with D maybe TRBD1 (6 bases). V dropped 0 bases and J dropped 2 bases, with 10 bases sitting between them. This CDR3 has 15 amino acids. The germline gives CDR1 SGHRS, CDR2 YFSETQ.

The CDR3 spells CASRDDRWGSYEQYF. The CDR3 DNA reads TGTGCCAGCAGGGACGACAGGTGGGGCTCCTACGAGCAGTACTTC. The rearrangement uses TRBV6-1 and TRBJ2-7; weak D call: TRBD1 (6 bases). CDR1 and CDR2 (germline): MNHNS, SASEGT. The CDR3 contains 15 residues. The V end lost 6 bases, the J end lost 0 bases, and 15 bases lay between the germline ends.

About this clone: The same CDR3 also results from other DNA sequences found in this sample. The chain carries TRBV6-5 and TRBJ2-7; 10 bases align to TRBD2. Trimming cost V 0 bases and J 2 bases; bases outside gene matches: 1. The CDR3 length is 15 residues. Germline V lookup: CDR1 MNHEY, CDR2 SVGAGI. The CDR3 spells CASSYSGLAAYEQYF. DNA of the CDR3: TGTGCCAGCAGTTACTCCGGACTAGCGGCCTACGAGCAGTACTTC.

As concerns this clone: Additional DNA sequences in this sample encode the identical CDR3. The genes are TRBV19 and TRBJ1-1; D unclear. Trimming took 3 bases from V and 8 from J, leaving 13 bases between them. This CDR3 comprises 13 residues. CDR1 and CDR2 (germline): LNHDA, SQIVND (reference sequence). Here the CDR3 reads CASSIAKGGEAFF. The CDR3 DNA follows: TGTGCCAGTAGTATCGCCAAAGGAGGGGAAGCTTTCTTT.

The chain joins TRBV4-1 to TRBJ2-5, with 9 bases identical to TRBD1. The last part of the DNA fits TRBJ2-7 better; the J call may be wrong. This CDR3 contains 14 residues. CDR1 MGHRA and CDR2 YSYEKL come from the germline V gene. This CDR3 reads CASSQYRGPYEQYF. CDR3 coding DNA: TGCGCCAGCAGCCAGTACAGGGGGCCCTACGAGCAGTACTTC.

This clone has a single count. The chain has TRBV4-1 and TRBJ2-7; D unresolved. V dropped 0 bases and J dropped 3 bases, with 12 bases sitting between them. Germline-derived CDR1 and CDR2 are MGHRA and YSYEKL. The CDR3 totals 15 residues. DNA for the CDR3: TGCGCCAGCAGCCAAGATCTACCGTTAGGCTACGAGCAGTACTTC. Its protein product is CASSQDLPLGYEQYF.

In this sample, this clone turned up once. The V gene is TRBV5-1, the J gene TRBJ1-2; 7 positions agree with TRBD1. V shed 3 bases and J 3 bases; nucleotides not matched to a gene: 2. CDR1 SGHRS and CDR2 YFSETQ come from the germline V gene. CDR3 size: 13 residues. CDR3 sequence: CASSYTGDYGYTF. DNA of the CDR3: TGCGCCAGCAGCTATACAGGGGACTATGGCTACACCTTC.

The chain uses TRBV19 and TRBJ1-5; D not certain. Germline CDR1 reads LNHDA; CDR2 reads SQIVND (reference sequence). This CDR3 spans 17 amino acids. Trimming left V 6 bases short and J 0 bases short, with 18 bases between. CDR3: CASRGPETVYSNQPQHF. DNA of the CDR3: TGTGCCAGTAGAGGGCCGGAGACTGTCTATAGCAATCAGCCCCAGCATTTT. Filled out from reference TRBV19 and TRBJ1-5, the complete variable domain reads DGGITQSPKYLFRKEGQNVTLSCEQNLNHDAMYWYRQDPGQGLRLIYYSQIVNDFQKGDIAEGYSVSREKKESFPLTVTSAQKNPTAFYLCASRGPETVYSNQPQHFGDGTRLSIL.